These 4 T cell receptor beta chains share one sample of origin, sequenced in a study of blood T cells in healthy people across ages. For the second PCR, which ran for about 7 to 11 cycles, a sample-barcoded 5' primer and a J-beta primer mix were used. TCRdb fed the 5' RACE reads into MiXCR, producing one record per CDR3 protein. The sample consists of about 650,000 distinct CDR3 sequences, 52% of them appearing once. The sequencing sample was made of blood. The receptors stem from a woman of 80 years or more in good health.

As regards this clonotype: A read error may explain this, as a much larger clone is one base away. The CDR3 nucleotides are TGCGCCAGCAGCTTGGATCCAGGGAGCACCTACAATGGGCAGTTCTTC. Translated, it gives CASSLDPGSTYNGQFF. The V call is TRBV5-1, the J call TRBJ2-1; D tentatively reads TRBD1 or TRBD2 (5 bases each). The CDR3 is made up of 16 amino acids. Germline V lookup: CDR1 SGHRS, CDR2 YFSETQ.

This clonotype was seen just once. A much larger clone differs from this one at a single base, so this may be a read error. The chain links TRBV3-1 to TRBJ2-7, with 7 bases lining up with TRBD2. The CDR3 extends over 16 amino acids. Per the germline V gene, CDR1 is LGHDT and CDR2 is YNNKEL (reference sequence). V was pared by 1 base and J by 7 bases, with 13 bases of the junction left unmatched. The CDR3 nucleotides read TGTGCCAGCAGCCAAGGCCCTAGCGGCTCCTACAATGAGCAGTACTTC. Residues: CASSQGPSGSYNEQYF.

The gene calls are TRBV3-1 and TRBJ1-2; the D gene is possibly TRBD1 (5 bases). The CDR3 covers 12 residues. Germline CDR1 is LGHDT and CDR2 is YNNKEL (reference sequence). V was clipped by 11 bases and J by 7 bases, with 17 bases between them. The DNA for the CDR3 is TGTGCCGCAAGCGGGAGGGGCTTTGGCTACACCTTC. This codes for CAASGRGFGYTF.

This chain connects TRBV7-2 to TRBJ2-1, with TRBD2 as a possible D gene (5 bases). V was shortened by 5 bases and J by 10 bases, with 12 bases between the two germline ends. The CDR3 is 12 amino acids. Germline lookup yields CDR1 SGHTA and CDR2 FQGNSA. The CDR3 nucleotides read TGTGCCAGCAGCCCGTATGAGGGAGAGCAGTTCTTC. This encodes CASSPYEGEQFF.